This record looks at one T cell receptor (beta chain) sequence and its context. The data derive from a study of blood T cell repertoires in COVID-19. Study-level information: Italy, Spain and the United States were the sources of the convalescent and acute COVID-19 samples. PBMCs, B-cell-depleted T cells, or T cells provided the cDNA or gDNA that made up the material.

Losses at the gene ends were 0 bases for V and 5 bases for J; bases not matched to a gene: 13. Germline V gene sequence: CDR1 MNHEY, CDR2 SVGEGT. The CDR3 covers 18 residues. Original analysis: It was from reference gene primer amplification that nucleated cell counts were estimated. Libraries were prepared by immunoSEQ multiplex PCR; TCRdb keeps only in-frame clonotypes and omits some of them. V, J and clone size were drawn from that table, and D and trimming were deduced from the DNA. Of about 270,000 clones in the sample, 81% are singletons; the top ten hold around 2.9%. V and J are TRBV6-2 or TRBV6-3 and TRBJ2-5; 9 positions agree with TRBD1. The material sequenced was peripheral blood. This receptor was obtained from a woman in her sixties with active or convalescent COVID-19. The CDR3 nucleotides are TGTGCCAGCAGTTACTCGAGGTGGGACAGGGATTCCTGGGAGACCCAGTACTTC. This sequence encodes CASSYSRWDRDSWETQYF.